The 13 T cell receptor beta chains given below trace back to one sample, sequenced in a study of CD8+ T cells in alopecia areata. Following RNA extraction, reverse transcription yielded cDNA that acted as the sequencing template. The method was immunoSEQ multiplex PCR; TCRdb's version includes in-frame clones alone and lacks a portion of them. The sample holds under 200,000 clones, around 60% seen once. Specified treatment: oral pan-JAK inhibitor, 5-10 mg twice daily. The material sequenced was CD4+ T cells sorted from blood, taken at week 24, from a patient treated with tofacitinib. The receptors come from a human donor with alopecia areata.

A few counts support this clone. The genes are TRBV4-1 and TRBJ2-3; a possible D gene is TRBD1 (5 bases). V was clipped by 1 base and J by 1 base, with 15 bases between them. Germline V CDR1 and CDR2: MGHRA, YSYEKL. The CDR3 is 17 residues long. The CDR3 bases are TGCGCCAGCAGCCAAGGGGTACAAACAGGCCGCACAGATACGCAGTATTTT. It yields the protein CASSQGVQTGRTDTQYF.

The J gene is TRBJ1-2, the V gene TRBV9; D unclear. The germline V gene has CDR1 SGDLS and CDR2 YYNGEE. V gave up 4 bases and J gave up 3 bases, with 7 bases separating them. The CDR3 consists of 12 residues. The CDR3 DNA reads as TGTGCCAGCAGCTCCACGGACTATGGCTACACCTTC. It is translated as CASSSTDYGYTF.

This chain uses TRBV10-3 with TRBJ2-5; D not resolved. From germline, CDR1 is ENHRY and CDR2 SYGVKD. There are 13 residues in the CDR3. V lost 8 bases and J lost 2, with 12 bases in between. The CDR3 DNA is TGTGCCATCGGGGATGAATATCAAGAGACCCAGTACTTC. Translating gives CAIGDEYQETQYF.

V gene TRBV25-1 combines with J gene TRBJ2-7, with D unclear. Trimming shortened V by 5 bases and J by 3 bases, and 5 bases separated the two germline ends. Germline-derived CDR1 and CDR2 are MGHDK and SYGVNS. This CDR3 is built from 11 residues. CDR3 DNA: TGTGCCAGCAGTCCCGGCTACGAGCAGTACTTC. It is translated as CASSPGYEQYF.

This clone was detected only a few times. This rearrangement joins TRBV29-1 to TRBJ2-7; 7 nucleotides match TRBD1. V lost 7 bases and J lost 3; bases outside the gene matches: 12. Per germline, CDR1 SQVTM and CDR2 ANQGSEA. The CDR3 consists of 14 residues. CDR3 sequence reads: CSAITTGLSYEQYF. The CDR3 nucleotides are TGCAGCGCCATAACGACAGGGCTTAGCTACGAGCAGTACTTC.

The rearrangement uses TRBV4-1 and TRBJ2-7; the match to TRBD1 covers 7 bases. The CDR3 spans 16 residues. V was clipped by 1 base and J by 0 bases; unmatched bases: 6. Germline V gene lookup returns CDR1 MGHRA and CDR2 YSYEKL. The CDR3 bases are TGCGCCAGCAGCCAAGGCGACAGGGACCGCTCCTACGAGCAGTACTTC. This codes for CASSQGDRDRSYEQYF.

The J gene is TRBJ2-3, the V gene TRBV9; a possible D gene is TRBD2 (6 bases). This CDR3 has 18 residues. Germline V lookup: CDR1 SGDLS, CDR2 YYNGEE. Trimming removed 0 bases from V and 4 bases from J, with 21 bases in between. CDR3 nucleotides: TGTGCCAGCAGCGTAGTAAGAGTAATCGGCGGGGAGGCAGATACGCAGTATTTT. Amino acid sequence: CASSVVRVIGGEADTQYF.

The chain recombines TRBV5-8 with TRBJ2-5, with D possibly called TRBD1 or TRBD2 (5 bases each). CDR3 size: 16 residues. Germline values: CDR1 SGHTS, CDR2 YDEGEE. V was pared by 4 bases and J by 1 base, with 17 bases between. The CDR3 DNA reads TGTGCCAGCAGCACAACCCGGACAACTAGCCAAGAGACCCAGTACTTC. Translating it yields CASSTTRTTSQETQYF. Full variable domain (remainder filled in from reference TRBV5-8 and TRBJ2-5): EAGVTQSPTHLIKTRGQQATLRCSPISGHTSVYWYQQALGLGLQFLLWYDEGEERNRGNFPPRFSGRQFPNYSSELNVNALELEDSALYLCASSTTRTTSQETQYFGPGTRLLVL.

The V call is TRBV5-6, the J call TRBJ2-3; D not certain. V dropped 4 bases and J dropped 6 bases, with 9 bases sitting between them. Germline V CDR1 and CDR2: SGHDT, YYEEEE. This CDR3 has 12 amino acids. CDR3: CASSLSSDTQYF. The CDR3 nucleotides are TGTGCCAGCAGCCTTAGTTCGGATACGCAGTATTTT.

This clone was counted once. This chain uses TRBV6-1 with TRBJ2-5; D is undetermined. This CDR3 region has 13 residues. Germline V gene sequence: CDR1 MNHNS, CDR2 SASEGT. Trimming pared 5 bases from V and 2 bases from J, leaving 9 bases between. The DNA for the CDR3 is TGTGCCAGCAGTCTCCGAAGGCAAGAGACCCAGTACTTC. Residues: CASSLRRQETQYF.

The V gene is TRBV25-1, the J gene TRBJ2-2; unclear D gene. This CDR3 has 15 amino acids. CDR1 and CDR2 (germline): MGHDK, SYGVNS. V lost 1 base, J lost 2 bases, and 8 bases lay in between. The CDR3 DNA follows: TGTGCCAGCAGTGAATCAGGATTCAACACCGGGGAGCTGTTTTTT. Translating gives CASSESGFNTGELFF.

J is TRBJ1-2 and V is TRBV6-5; D gene unclear. Per the germline V gene, CDR1 is MNHEY and CDR2 is SVGAGI. Trimming left V 2 bases short and J 2 bases short, with 12 bases between. The CDR3 totals 15 residues. The CDR3, as DNA: TGTGCCAGCAGTTACACGGGTCAGCGGAACTATGGCTACACCTTC. As protein: CASSYTGQRNYGYTF.

This clone was seen only a few times. V and J are TRBV30 and TRBJ1-3; D call uncertain. Germline V lookup: CDR1 GTSNPN, CDR2 SVGIG (reference sequence). The CDR3 consists of 16 residues. Between the trimmed V and J ends, which lost 1 base and 5 bases, there was a span of 18 bases. The CDR3 DNA reads as TGTGCCTGGAGTGGGGGAGTAGGATTAACCCGAAACACCATATATTTT. Residues: CAWSGGVGLTRNTIYF.